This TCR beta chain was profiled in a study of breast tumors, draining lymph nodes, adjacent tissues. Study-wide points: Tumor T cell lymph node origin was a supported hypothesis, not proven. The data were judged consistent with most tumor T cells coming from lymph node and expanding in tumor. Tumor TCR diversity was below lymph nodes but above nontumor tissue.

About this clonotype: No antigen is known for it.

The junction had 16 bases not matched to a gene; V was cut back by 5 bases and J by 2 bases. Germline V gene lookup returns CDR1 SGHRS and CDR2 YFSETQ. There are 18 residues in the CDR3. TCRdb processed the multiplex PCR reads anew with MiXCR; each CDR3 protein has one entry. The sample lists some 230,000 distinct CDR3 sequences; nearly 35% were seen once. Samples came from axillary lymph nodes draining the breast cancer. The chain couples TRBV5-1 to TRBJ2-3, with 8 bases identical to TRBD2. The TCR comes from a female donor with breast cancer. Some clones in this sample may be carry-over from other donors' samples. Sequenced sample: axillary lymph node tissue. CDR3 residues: CASSASSGAGVNTDTQYF. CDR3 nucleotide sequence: TGCGCCAGCAGTGCTAGTAGCGGGGCGGGGGTAAACACAGATACGCAGTATTTT.